This T cell receptor beta chain derives from a study of T cell responses to AZD1222 COVID-19 vaccine. General study findings and limits: Recipients of AZD1222 seropositive at baseline numbered only 6 or 7. Possibly, clonal diversity was underestimated; donors were largely white British and included more females. Two AZD1222 doses significantly raised spike-specific TCR breadth and depth over controls. A reported finding is that nearly half of spike-specific TCRs target unmutated variant regions.

TCRdb keeps only in-frame clones here, not all; method: immunoSEQ multiplex PCR. The data contain about 140,000 clones, 91% of them singletons. The germline V gene encodes CDR1 SEHNR and CDR2 FQNEAQ (reference sequence). The V end was cut by 5 bases, the J end by 7 bases, with 20 bases between. CDR3 length: 15 residues. This clone appeared a single time. The antigen is unknown. This clonotype was sampled from an adult who received the MenACWY meningococcal vaccine as a control. The chain links TRBV7-9 to TRBJ1-2, with D uncertain. The starting material was peripheral blood, obtained 28 days after the second dose of the MenACWY control vaccine. CDR3 sequence (DNA): TGTGCCAGCAGCCCCCCACTCAGCCCGTCCTTTGGCTACACCTTC. Its protein product is CASSPPLSPSFGYTF.